This entry features one T cell receptor beta chain sequence. The data derive from a study of blood T cell repertoires in COVID-19. Study details: T cells, B-cell-depleted T cells, or PBMCs provided the cDNA or gDNA that served as material.

Per the study methods: Estimates of nucleated cell counts were drawn from the amplification of reference gene primers. Generated by immunoSEQ multiplex PCR, the TCRdb table keeps only in-frame clones and is missing some. V and J calls plus clone size are reproduced from that table; the DNA served to infer D and trimming. Altogether roughly 45,000 clones are present, approximately 80% being singletons, with the ten largest covering more than 20%. CDR1 LGHDT and CDR2 YNNKEL come from the germline V gene (reference sequence). There are 15 residues in the CDR3. Trimming removed 5 bases at V and 2 bases at J, with 14 bases between.

The sequenced sample was peripheral blood. The chain carries TRBV3-1 (or the pseudogene TRBV3-2) and TRBJ2-3, with D uncertain. The sequence was collected from a woman aged 60-75 years with acute or convalescent COVID-19. The CDR3 region has the DNA TGTGCCAGCAGCAATAGCCCCCTTACCACAGATACGCAGTATTTT. Residues: CASSNSPLTTDTQYF.